This T cell receptor beta chain emerged from a study of cytomegalovirus exposure and HLA in healthy donors. Turning to the study itself: A later analysis reported the approximately 120 validation repertoires used the same platform as the roughly 700 first-cohort repertoires.

Germline V gene data show CDR1 as GTSNPN and CDR2 as SVGIG (reference sequence). This CDR3 has 12 amino acids. Trimming took 0 bases from V and 7 from J, leaving 10 bases between them. Method: immunoSEQ multiplex PCR; TCRdb's copy keeps in-frame clones and lacks some. The sample yields over 250,000 clones, around 86% seen once. As concerns this clone: Its target is unknown.

Regarding the study as a whole: The investigators catalogued 150 to 200 TCR beta chains as cytomegalovirus-associated. Most TCR sequences were uncommon, yet certain public TCRs appeared in many donors.

Separate from the approximately 670-subject first cohort, the approximately 120-subject validation cohort was the one that the donors belonged to. The sequence was collected from a young woman in good health and CMV-seronegative. The V gene is TRBV30, the J gene TRBJ2-7, with D possibly matching TRBD1 (5 bases). The specimen sequenced was PBMCs. This CDR3 reads CAWSVTGQEQYF. CDR3 DNA sequence: TGTGCCTGGAGTGTAACAGGACAAGAGCAGTACTTC.